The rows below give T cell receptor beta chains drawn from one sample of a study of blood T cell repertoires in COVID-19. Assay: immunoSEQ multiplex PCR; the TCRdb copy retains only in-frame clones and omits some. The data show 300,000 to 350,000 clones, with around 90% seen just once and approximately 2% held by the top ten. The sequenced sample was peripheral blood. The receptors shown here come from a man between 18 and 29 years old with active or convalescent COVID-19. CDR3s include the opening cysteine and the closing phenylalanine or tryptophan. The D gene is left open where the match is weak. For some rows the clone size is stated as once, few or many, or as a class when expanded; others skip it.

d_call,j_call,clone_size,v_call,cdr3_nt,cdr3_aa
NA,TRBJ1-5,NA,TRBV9,TGTGCCAGCAGCGTAGGGGCACTCGGTCAGCCCCAGCATTTT,CASSVGALGQPQHF
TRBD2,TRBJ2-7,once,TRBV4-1,TGCGCCAGCAGCCAGTCAACTAGCGGGGGTTACGAGCAGTACTTC,CASSQSTSGGYEQYF
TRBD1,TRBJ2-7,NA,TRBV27,TGTGCCAGCAGTTTACTCGGGACAGGTAGCTACGAGCAGTACTTC,CASSLLGTGSYEQYF
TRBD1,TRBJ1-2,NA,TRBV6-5,TGTGCCAGCAGTTACTTTCCGGGACAGGGGGGCTATGGCTACACCTTC,CASSYFPGQGGYGYTF
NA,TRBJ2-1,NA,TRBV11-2,TGTGCCAGCAGCCCAGGGGGCGGGAGGGCGGGCAATGAGCAGTTCTTC,CASSPGGGRAGNEQFF
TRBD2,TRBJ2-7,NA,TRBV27,TGTGCCAGCAGTCCATTAGCGGGATCCGTCGAGCAGTACTTC,CASSPLAGSVEQYF
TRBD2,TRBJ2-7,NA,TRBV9,TGTGCCAGCAGCGTAGAAGGGACTAGCGGAACCTACGAGCAGTACTTC,CASSVEGTSGTYEQYF
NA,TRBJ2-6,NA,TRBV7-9,TGTGCCAGCAGCCCAGGGGAATCGGGGGCCAACGTCCTGACTTTC,CASSPGESGANVLTF
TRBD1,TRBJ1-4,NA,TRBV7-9,TGTGCCAGCAGCCCGACAGGGGGCGCAGGTGAAAAACTGTTTTTT,CASSPTGGAGEKLFF
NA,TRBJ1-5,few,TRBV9,TGTGCCAGCAGCCTCACAGGGTTTCAGCCCCAGCATTTT,CASSLTGFQPQHF
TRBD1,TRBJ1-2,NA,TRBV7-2,TGTGCCAGCAGCACCCAATCGACAGGGGCATATGGCTACACCTTC,CASSTQSTGAYGYTF
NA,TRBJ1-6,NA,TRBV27,TGTGCCAGCAGTTTACAGGGCCGGCAGTCACCCCTCCACTTT,CASSLQGRQSPLHF
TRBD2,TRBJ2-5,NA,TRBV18,TGTGCCAGCTCACCACTCGGGGGGAACGGTCAAGAGACCCAGTACTTC,CASSPLGGNGQETQYF
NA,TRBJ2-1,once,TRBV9,TGTGCCAGCAGCGTAGACAACAATGAGCAGTTCTTC,CASSVDNNEQFF
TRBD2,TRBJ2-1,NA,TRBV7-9,TGTGCCAGCAGCCCCCGGCTTAGCGGGTCGAGCTCCTACAATGAGCAGTTCTTC,CASSPRLSGSSSYNEQFF
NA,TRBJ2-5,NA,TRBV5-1,TGCGCCAGCAGGGATCGGGACTCCCAAGAGACCCAGTACTTC,CASRDRDSQETQYF
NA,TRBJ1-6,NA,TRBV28,TGTGCCAGCACTCTTTGGGCCTCGAATTCACCCCTCCACTTT,CASTLWASNSPLHF